One and the same sample provided the 14 T cell receptor beta chains below, sequenced in a study of T cell responses to AZD1222 COVID-19 vaccine. Repertoires were generated with immunoSEQ multiplex PCR, while TCRdb's copy carries only in-frame clones and drops some. The repertoire holds over 95,000 clones, 90% to 95% seen once, with roughly 13% in the top ten. The sequenced sample was peripheral blood, obtained on day 0 of AZD1222 vaccination. These receptors were obtained from an adult in good health.

The V gene is TRBV3-1 (or the pseudogene TRBV3-2), the J gene TRBJ2-7; TRBD2 agrees at 14 bases. Germline CDR1 and CDR2: LGHDT and YNNKEL (reference sequence). The CDR3 runs to 17 residues. Trimming cost V 5 bases and J 5 bases; bases outside gene matches: 11. The CDR3 here is CASSGRTSGGPVDEQYF. The CDR3 nucleotides read TGTGCCAGCAGCGGACGGACTAGCGGGGGGCCGGTAGACGAGCAGTACTTC.

This clone was counted a single time. The chain recombines TRBV4-1 with TRBJ1-1; D may be TRBD1 (5 bases). The CDR3 is 16 amino acids. The germline V and J ends were trimmed by 3 bases and 3 bases, with 17 bases remaining between them. The germline gives CDR1 MGHRA, CDR2 YSYEKL. CDR3 amino acids: CASSHPRGVLYTEAFF. The CDR3 DNA sequence: TGCGCCAGCAGCCACCCGAGGGGAGTACTTTACACTGAAGCTTTCTTT.

In nucleotides, the CDR3 is TGTGCCTGGAGTGCCTACACAAAAAGGGGGGAGACCCAGTACTTC. Amino acid sequence: CAWSAYTKRGETQYF. The V call is TRBV30, the J call TRBJ2-5; D is perhaps TRBD1 (6 bases). This CDR3 contains 15 residues. V lost 1 base and J lost 5, with 17 bases in between. Germline V lookup: CDR1 GTSNPN, CDR2 SVGIG (reference sequence).

The genes are TRBV29-1 and TRBJ1-5; D is undetermined. The CDR3 contains 13 residues. From germline, CDR1 is SQVTM and CDR2 ANQGSEA. V was pared by 6 bases and J by 4 bases, with 13 bases between. CDR3: CSVVVAHNQPQHF. The DNA for the CDR3 is TGCAGCGTGGTGGTTGCGCATAATCAGCCCCAGCATTTT.

V and J are TRBV2 and TRBJ2-5; D may correspond to TRBD1 or TRBD2 (5 bases each). Germline CDR1 is SNHLY and CDR2 is FYNNEI. V shed 2 bases and J shed 4 bases, with 8 bases lying between them. The CDR3 has 13 residues. CDR3: CASSEMRGETQYF. The CDR3 coding sequence is TGTGCCAGCAGTGAAATGAGGGGAGAGACCCAGTACTTC.

This clone appeared once. The chain combines TRBV28 with TRBJ2-1; tentative D call: TRBD2 (6 bases). The CDR3 length is 14 residues. Per germline, CDR1 MDHEN and CDR2 SYDVKM. The V gene lost 8 bases and the J gene lost 2 bases, with 13 bases spanning the gap. For the CDR3, the DNA is TGTGCCAGCCGAGCGGGCCCCACCTACAATGAGCAGTTCTTC. Translated, it gives CASRAGPTYNEQFF.

The chain recombines TRBV29-1 with TRBJ2-2, with 10 bases aligning to TRBD2. V shed 7 bases and J 2 bases; nucleotides not matched to a gene: 4. CDR1 and CDR2 (germline): SQVTM, ANQGSEA. The CDR3 covers 14 residues. CDR3 nucleotides: TGCAGCGCTTGGACTAGCGGAAACACCGGGGAGCTGTTTTTT. Protein product: CSAWTSGNTGELFF.

This rearrangement joins TRBV19 to TRBJ2-2, with TRBD2 as a possible D gene (6 bases). The V and J ends lost 10 bases and 5 bases respectively, with 26 bases between them. This CDR3 comprises 17 residues. The germline CDR1 and CDR2 sequences are LNHDA and SQIVND (reference sequence). CDR3 nucleotide sequence: TGTGCCACCAAACCAGGCAGCGGGCCCCTGCAAACCGGGGAGCTGTTTTTT. This translates into CATKPGSGPLQTGELFF. The full variable domain, rest sourced from reference TRBV19 and TRBJ2-2, is DGGITQSPKYLFRKEGQNVTLSCEQNLNHDAMYWYRQDPGQGLRLIYYSQIVNDFQKGDIAEGYSVSREKKESFPLTVTSAQKNPTAFYLCATKPGSGPLQTGELFFGEGSRLTVL.

V gene TRBV4-1 combines with J gene TRBJ2-7, with D possibly matching TRBD2 (5 bases). CDR1 is MGHRA and CDR2 is YSYEKL in the germline V gene. V gave up 3 bases and J gave up 7 bases, with 10 bases separating them. The CDR3 loop spans 12 amino acids. The CDR3 nucleotides read TGCGCCAGCAGCCACGGCCCGGGGGAGCAGTACTTC. Translation: CASSHGPGEQYF.

This chain joins TRBV10-2 and TRBJ1-2, with a weak D call TRBD1 (5 bases). V lost 2 bases, J lost 0 bases, and 7 bases lay in between. Per germline, CDR1 WSHSY and CDR2 SAAADI. This CDR3 is 14 amino acids long. CDR3 region: CASSETGSNYGYTF. The CDR3 coding sequence is TGCGCCAGCAGTGAGACAGGATCTAACTATGGCTACACCTTC.

This chain joins TRBV5-4 and TRBJ1-3; D gene uncertain. Germline assignment: CDR1 SGHNT and CDR2 YYREEE (reference sequence). Trimming pared 2 bases from V and 0 bases from J, leaving 3 bases between. The CDR3 covers 13 residues. The CDR3 here is CASSLVSGNTIYF. CDR3 sequence (DNA): TGTGCCAGCAGCTTAGTCTCTGGAAACACCATATATTTT.

The chain couples TRBV19 to TRBJ1-4; no definite D call. CDR3 size: 14 residues. Germline V gene data show CDR1 as LNHDA and CDR2 as SQIVND (reference sequence). Between the trimmed V and J ends, which lost 1 base and 1 base, there was a span of 4 bases. The CDR3 nucleotides are TGTGCCAGTAGTATAGCTGGAACTAATGAAAAACTGTTTTTT. It codes for CASSIAGTNEKLFF.

This clone has just a few counts. The genes are TRBV29-1 and TRBJ1-2; 8 bases are shared with TRBD1. Per germline, CDR1 SQVTM and CDR2 ANQGSEA. V dropped 0 bases and J dropped 10; count of bases not matched to a gene: 7. This CDR3 is built from 13 residues. Here the CDR3 DNA reads TGCAGCGTTGAAGAAGCAGGGGGCCAATTCTACACCTTC. It specifies CSVEEAGGQFYTF.

The gene calls are TRBV20-1 and TRBJ2-7, with 9 bases fitting TRBD2. With 3 bases clipped from V and 5 bases from J, the junction kept 8 bases outside the gene matches. Germline CDR1 is DFQATT and CDR2 is SNEGSKA (reference sequence). The CDR3 is made up of 14 amino acids. The CDR3 region has the DNA TGCAGTGCTAGTCCCAGCGGGAGGATCCACGAGCAGTACTTC. Translation: CSASPSGRIHEQYF.